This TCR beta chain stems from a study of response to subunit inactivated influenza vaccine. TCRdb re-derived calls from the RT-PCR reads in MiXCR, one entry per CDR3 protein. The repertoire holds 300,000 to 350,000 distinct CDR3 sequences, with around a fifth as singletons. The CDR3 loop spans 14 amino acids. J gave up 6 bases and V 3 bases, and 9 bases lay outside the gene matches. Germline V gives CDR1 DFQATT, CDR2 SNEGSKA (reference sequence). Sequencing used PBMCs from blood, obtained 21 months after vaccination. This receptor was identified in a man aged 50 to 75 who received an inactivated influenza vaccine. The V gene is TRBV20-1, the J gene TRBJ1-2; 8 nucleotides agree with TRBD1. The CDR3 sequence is CSASPTGGRDGYTF. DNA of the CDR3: TGCAGTGCTAGCCCAACAGGGGGTAGAGATGGCTACACCTTC.